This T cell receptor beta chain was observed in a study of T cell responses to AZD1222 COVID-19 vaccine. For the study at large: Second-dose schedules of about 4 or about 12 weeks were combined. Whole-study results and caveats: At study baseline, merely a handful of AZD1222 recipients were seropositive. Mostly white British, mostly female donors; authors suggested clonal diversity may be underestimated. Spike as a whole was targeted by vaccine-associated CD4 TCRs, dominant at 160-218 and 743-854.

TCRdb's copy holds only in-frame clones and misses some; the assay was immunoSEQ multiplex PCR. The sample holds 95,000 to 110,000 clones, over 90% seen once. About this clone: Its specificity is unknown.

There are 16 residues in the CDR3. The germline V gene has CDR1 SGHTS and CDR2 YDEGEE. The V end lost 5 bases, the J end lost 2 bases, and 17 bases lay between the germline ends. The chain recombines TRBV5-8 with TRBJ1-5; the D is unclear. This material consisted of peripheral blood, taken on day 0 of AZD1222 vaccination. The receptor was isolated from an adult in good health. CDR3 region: CASSSIVPGGNQPQHF. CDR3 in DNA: TGTGCCAGCAGTTCTATCGTACCCGGGGGCAATCAGCCCCAGCATTTT. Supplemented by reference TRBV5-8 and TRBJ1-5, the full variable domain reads EAGVTQSPTHLIKTRGQQATLRCSPISGHTSVYWYQQALGLGLQFLLWYDEGEERNRGNFPPRFSGRQFPNYSSELNVNALELEDSALYLCASSSIVPGGNQPQHFGDGTRLSIL.